This T cell receptor (beta chain) was recovered during a study of blood T cell repertoires in COVID-19. The method was immunoSEQ multiplex PCR; TCRdb's version includes in-frame clones alone and lacks a portion of them. The sample has about 110,000 clones, roughly 75% seen once. Trimming left V 6 bases short and J 8 bases short, with 11 bases between. The CDR3 consists of 12 residues. The V gene's germline CDR1 is SNHLY and CDR2 FYNNEI. V is TRBV2 and J is TRBJ2-1; D perhaps matches TRBD1 (5 bases). Sequenced: peripheral blood. This TCR came from a human donor in a cohort sampled during active or convalescent COVID-19. CDR3: CASSRKGYEQFF. The CDR3 region has the DNA TGTGCCAGCAGCCGAAAGGGGTATGAGCAGTTCTTC.